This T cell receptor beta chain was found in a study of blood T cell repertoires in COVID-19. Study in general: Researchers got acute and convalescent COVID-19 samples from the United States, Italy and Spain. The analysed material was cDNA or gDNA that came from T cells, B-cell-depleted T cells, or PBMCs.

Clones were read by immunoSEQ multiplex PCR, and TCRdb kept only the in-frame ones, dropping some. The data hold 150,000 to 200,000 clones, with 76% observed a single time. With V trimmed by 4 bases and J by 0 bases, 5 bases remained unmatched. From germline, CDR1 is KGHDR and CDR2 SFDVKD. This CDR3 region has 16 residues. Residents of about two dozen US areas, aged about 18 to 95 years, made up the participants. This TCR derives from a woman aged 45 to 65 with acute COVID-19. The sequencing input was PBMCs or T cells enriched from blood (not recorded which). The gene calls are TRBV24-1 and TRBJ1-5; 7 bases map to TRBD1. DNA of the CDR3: TGTGCCACCAGTGACTCGGGACAGTTTAGCAATCAGCCCCAGCATTTT. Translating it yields CATSDSGQFSNQPQHF.